This T cell receptor (beta chain) comes out of a study of T cells in Graves' hyperthyroidism and ophthalmopathy. Study-level information: Prior to any treatment, at the point of initial diagnosis, peripheral blood was collected. Regarding the study as a whole: In simple terms, a model built on 13 V-J features told ophthalmopathy apart from stable hyperthyroidism. Most thyroid-expanded clonotypes above 0.001 were also found in blood.

Amplified regions were TCR beta CDR3 sequences from RNA transcripts. During a first-round RT-PCR of the TCR CDR3, the HTBI primer set was used. MiXCR was run by TCRdb on the multiplex PCR reads, yielding one entry per CDR3 protein. The table lists about 400,000 distinct CDR3 sequences, nearly 15% of them singletons, with about 21% in the top ten. Diagnosis rested on symptoms, serum thyroxine and TRAb, thyroid ultrasound, and orbital computed tomography. This clonotype was observed at least ten times. No antigen is known for it. The CDR3 is 13 residues long. Looked up from germline, CDR1 is DFQATT and CDR2 is SNEGSKA (reference sequence). Trimming shortened V by 7 bases and J by 8 bases, and 20 bases separated the two germline ends.

The sequencing input was blood. The clonotype originates from a woman aged 55 to 70 with Graves' ophthalmopathy. The V and J genes are TRBV20-1 and TRBJ1-1; no definite D call. The CDR3 region has the DNA TGCAGTGTGCCGTCGGCCCTCCGTAGGGAAGCTTTCTTT. This codes for CSVPSALRREAFF.